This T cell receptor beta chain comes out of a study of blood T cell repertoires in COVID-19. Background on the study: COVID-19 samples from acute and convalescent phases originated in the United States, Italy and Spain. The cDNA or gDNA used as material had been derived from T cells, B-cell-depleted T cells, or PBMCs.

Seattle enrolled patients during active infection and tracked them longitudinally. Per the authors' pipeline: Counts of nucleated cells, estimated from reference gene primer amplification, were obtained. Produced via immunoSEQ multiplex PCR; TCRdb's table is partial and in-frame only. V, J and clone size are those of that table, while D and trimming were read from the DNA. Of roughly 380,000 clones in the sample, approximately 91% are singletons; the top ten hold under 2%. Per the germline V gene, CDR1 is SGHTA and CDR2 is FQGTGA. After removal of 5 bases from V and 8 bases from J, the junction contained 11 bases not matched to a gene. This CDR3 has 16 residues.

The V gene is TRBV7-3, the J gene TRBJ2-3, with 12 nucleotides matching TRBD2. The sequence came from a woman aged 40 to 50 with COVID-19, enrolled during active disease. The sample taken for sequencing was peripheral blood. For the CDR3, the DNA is TGTGCCAGCAGCCCGAGACTAGCGGGAGTATCCGGTACGCAGTATTTT. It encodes CASSPRLAGVSGTQYF.